The 17 T cell receptor beta chains reported below all come from one sample, sequenced in a study of cytomegalovirus exposure and HLA in healthy donors. Primers: 60 Vbeta forward and 13 Jbeta reverse. The repertoire was sequenced with immunoSEQ multiplex PCR; TCRdb's copy has only in-frame clones and lacks some. This sample's table reports 87,000 or so clones. Sequences were obtained from PBMCs. The receptors derive from a man aged 45 to 65 in good health and CMV-seropositive.

The chain uses TRBV4-3 and TRBJ2-6; TRBD1 agrees at 7 bases. Trimming cost V 4 bases and J 1 base; bases outside gene matches: 13. The CDR3 covers 19 residues. Germline CDR1 reads LGHNA; CDR2 reads YSLEER. The DNA of the CDR3 is TGCGCCAGCAGCCCCAGAGAGGGGACAGCTTCTTCTGGGGCCAACGTCCTGACTTTC. This encodes CASSPREGTASSGANVLTF.

The rearrangement uses TRBV5-1 and TRBJ1-1, with unresolved D. Germline lookup yields CDR1 SGHRS and CDR2 YFSETQ. This CDR3 spans 16 amino acids. V lost 0 bases and J 0 bases, leaving 12 bases between the germline ends. The CDR3 here is CASSLGTVVMNTEAFF. Here the CDR3 DNA reads TGCGCCAGCAGCTTGGGAACGGTGGTAATGAACACTGAAGCTTTCTTT.

The rearrangement links TRBV7-9 to TRBJ2-1; 9 nucleotides match TRBD2. Losses at the gene ends were 2 bases for V and 9 bases for J; bases not matched to a gene: 8. Germline CDR1 is SEHNR and CDR2 is FQNEAQ (reference sequence). The CDR3 spans 15 residues. The CDR3 DNA is TGTGCCAGCAGCTTACGGCGGGAGGGCCAGGGTGAGCAGTTCTTC. Protein product: CASSLRREGQGEQFF. Full variable domain (missing parts from reference TRBV7-9 and TRBJ2-1): DTGVSQNPRHKITKRGQNVTFRCDPISEHNRLYWYRQTLGQGPEFLTYFQNEAQLEKSRLLSDRFSAERPKGSFSTLEIQRTEQGDSAMYLCASSLRREGQGEQFFGPGTRLTVL.

DNA of the CDR3: TGTGCCTGGAGTGCCTCCTTCACAGGGGAGCTGTTTTTT. Its protein product is CAWSASFTGELFF. The chain joins TRBV30 to TRBJ2-2, with no clear D. The CDR3 is 13 residues long. Deletions cut 1 base from V and 8 bases from J, with 11 bases between. Germline V CDR1 and CDR2: GTSNPN, SVGIG (reference sequence).

The chain has TRBV11-2 and TRBJ2-2, with a possible D match to TRBD1 (6 bases). Trimming pared 5 bases from V and 1 base from J, leaving 14 bases between. This CDR3 has 16 residues. Germline V lookup: CDR1 SGHAT, CDR2 FQNNGV. CDR3 DNA: TGTGCCAGCAGCGAACGAGGACAGCTGAACACCGGGGAGCTGTTTTTT. Translated, it gives CASSERGQLNTGELFF. Together with reference TRBV11-2 and TRBJ2-2, the CDR3 gives the full variable domain: EAGVAQSPRYKIIEKRQSVAFWCNPISGHATLYWYQQILGQGPKLLIQFQNNGVVDDSQLPKDRFSAERLKGVDSTLKIQPAKLEDSAVYLCASSERGQLNTGELFFGEGSRLTVL.

V usage is TRBV19 and J usage is TRBJ2-7; 10 nucleotides align to TRBD1. CDR3 length equals 17 residues. Germline V CDR1 and CDR2: LNHDA, SQIVND (reference sequence). After removal of 5 bases from V and 3 bases from J, the junction contained 13 bases not matched to a gene. The CDR3 sequence is CASSALPWGTGDYEQYF. The CDR3 nucleotides read TGTGCCAGTAGTGCCCTCCCATGGGGGACAGGGGACTACGAGCAGTACTTC.

The gene calls are TRBV18 and TRBJ1-5; D is ambiguous. Germline V CDR1 and CDR2: KGHSH, LQKENI. The V gene lost 3 bases and the J gene lost 5 bases, with 11 bases spanning the gap. This CDR3 has 14 residues. The CDR3 loop reads CASSPSPAYQPQHF. The CDR3 DNA sequence: TGTGCCAGCTCACCGTCCCCAGCGTATCAGCCCCAGCATTTT.

V gene TRBV30 combines with J gene TRBJ2-1; TRBD1 might be the D (5 bases). The CDR3 extends over 13 amino acids. Germline CDR1 GTSNPN, CDR2 SVGIG (reference sequence). V lost 2 bases, J lost 5 bases, and 10 bases lay in between. The CDR3 nucleotides are TGTGCCTGGAGTAGGGGCTTAGACAATGAGCAGTTCTTC. Translation: CAWSRGLDNEQFF.

J is TRBJ1-2 and V is TRBV4-2; tentatively, D is TRBD1 (6 bases). CDR3 length: 16 residues. Germline values: CDR1 LGHNA, CDR2 YNFKEQ. V was clipped by 1 base and J by 1 base, with 13 bases between them. This chain's CDR3 is CASSQGRGQFNYGYTF. The CDR3, as DNA: TGTGCCAGCAGCCAAGGCAGGGGCCAATTTAACTATGGCTACACCTTC.

V gene TRBV4-3 combines with J gene TRBJ2-6; 8 bases are a match to TRBD1. Trimming cost V 1 base and J 0 bases; bases outside gene matches: 5. Germline V lookup: CDR1 LGHNA, CDR2 YSLEER. The CDR3 runs to 18 residues. This chain's CDR3 is CASSQGGQVHSGANVLTF. As DNA, the CDR3 is TGCGCCAGCAGCCAAGGGGGACAGGTTCACTCTGGGGCCAACGTCCTGACTTTC.

This sequence joins TRBV28 and TRBJ1-1, with 8 bases lining up with TRBD1. Unmatched junction bases numbered 10, after V lost 6 bases and J lost 10 bases. This CDR3 has 13 residues. Germline values: CDR1 MDHEN, CDR2 SYDVKM. The CDR3 protein is CASRMDRARGAFF. Written as DNA, the CDR3 is TGTGCCAGCAGAATGGACAGGGCCCGGGGAGCTTTCTTT.

The chain carries TRBV6-1 and TRBJ2-1; the D gene is possibly TRBD1 (6 bases). V was shortened by 1 base and J by 15 bases, with 13 bases between the two germline ends. Germline CDR1 and CDR2: MNHNS and SASEGT. This CDR3 region has 12 residues. The CDR3 loop is CASSEGDTRGFF. The CDR3 nucleotides are TGTGCCAGCAGTGAAGGGGACACTCGGGGGTTCTTC.

The chain recombines TRBV21-1 with TRBJ1-2. TRBV21-1 is deemed a pseudogene. This CDR3 spans 10 amino acids. The CDR3: CASSKRGYTF. The CDR3 nucleotides read TGTGCCAGCAGCAAGCGGGGGTACACCTTC.

The V gene is TRBV7-2, the J gene TRBJ2-3; the D is unclear. CDR1 is SGHTA and CDR2 is FQGNSA in the germline V gene. Trimming pared 7 bases from V and 7 bases from J, leaving 15 bases between. This CDR3 contains 13 residues. The CDR3 DNA is TGTGCCAGCAAAGTAAGAGGTGCGAATACGCAGTATTTT. Amino acids: CASKVRGANTQYF. The complete variable domain, with remaining parts taken from reference TRBV7-2 and TRBJ2-3, reads GAGVSQSPSNKVTEKGKDVELRCDPISGHTALYWYRQSLGQGLEFLIYFQGNSAPDKSGLPSDRFSAERTGGSVSTLTIQRTQQEDSAVYLCASKVRGANTQYFGPGTRLTVL.

The V and J genes are TRBV30 and TRBJ2-5, with 9 bases identical to TRBD2. The germline V gene encodes CDR1 GTSNPN and CDR2 SVGIG (reference sequence). This CDR3 region has 14 residues. V dropped 2 bases and J dropped 3; count of bases not matched to a gene: 4. DNA of the CDR3: TGTGCCTGGAGTAGGAGACTAGCGGAAGAGACCCAGTACTTC. Translated: CAWSRRLAEETQYF. The full variable domain, rest sourced from reference TRBV30 and TRBJ2-5, is SQTIHQWPATLVQPVGSPLSLECTVEGTSNPNLYWYRQAAGRGLQLLFYSVGIGQISSEVPQNLSASRPQDRQFILSSKKLLLSDSGFYLCAWSRRLAEETQYFGPGTRLLVL.

The rearrangement uses TRBV27 and TRBJ2-3; D call uncertain. The V and J ends lost 6 bases and 6 bases respectively, with 13 bases between them. The CDR3 length is 13 residues. From germline, CDR1 is MNHEY and CDR2 SMNVEV (reference sequence). CDR3 nucleotides: TGTGCCAGCAGCCCTAACTACGCCGATACGCAGTATTTT. Protein product: CASSPNYADTQYF.

The chain carries TRBV4-1 and TRBJ1-2; 8 positions match TRBD1. The V gene's germline CDR1 is MGHRA and CDR2 YSYEKL. V lost 3 bases, J lost 8 bases, and 8 bases stayed unmatched. The CDR3 loop spans 14 amino acids. The CDR3: CASSHPGQGWGYTF. The CDR3 DNA sequence: TGCGCCAGCAGCCACCCCGGACAGGGCTGGGGCTACACCTTC.